This is a list of T cell receptor beta chains from one sample in a study of molecular identifiers for immune sequencing clone quantification. TCRdb analysed the PCR reads with MiXCR anew, one entry per CDR3 protein. Of fewer than 8,500 distinct CDR3 sequences listed, just under 35% are singletons. Input material: naive CD8+ T cells from blood, with Jurkat cell RNA spiked in. These receptors were obtained from a human donor in good health. Some libraries in this study had Jurkat cell RNA spiked in. The CDR3 runs from the conserved cysteine through the conserved F or W. The order of the fields is clone size, CDR3 length, V gene, J gene, D gene, CDR3 DNA, CDR3 protein. The D gene is left open where the match is weak. Clone size is given for some rows only: seen once, a few or many times, or a class if the clone is expanded.

-,13,TRBV4-2,TRBJ2-1,-,TGTGCCAGCAGCCAGTCACGGCCACCTGAGCAGTTCTTC,CASSQSRPPEQFF
-,14,TRBV28,TRBJ1-5,TRBD1,TGTGCCAGCAGTTTATGGGGACAGGGTCAGCCCCAGCATTTT,CASSLWGQGQPQHF
few,15,TRBV5-1,TRBJ1-1,-,TGCGCCAGCAGCTTGGGGGGGACGGTGAACACTGAAGCTTTCTTT,CASSLGGTVNTEAFF
few,16,TRBV5-4,TRBJ2-2,-,TGTGCCAGCAGCTTGGAAGGTGGACTCTACACCGGGGAGCTGTTTTTT,CASSLEGGLYTGELFF
-,14,TRBV5-3,TRBJ2-7,-,TGTGCCAGCAGTTTCCCAGCGGGTGACTACGAGCAGTACTTC,CASSFPAGDYEQYF
-,15,TRBV20-1,TRBJ2-7,TRBD2,TGCAGTGCTAGTAAAGAGCGGGAGCCATTCTACGAGCAGTACTTC,CSASKEREPFYEQYF
few,13,TRBV28,TRBJ2-7,-,TGTGCCAGCAATTTACCACAGGGCTACGAGCAGTACTTC,CASNLPQGYEQYF
-,13,TRBV28,TRBJ2-1,-,TGTGCCAGCAGTTTAATCGGGAGAGGTGAGCAGTTCTTC,CASSLIGRGEQFF
few,15,TRBV18,TRBJ1-4,-,TGTGCCAGCTCAGTGGCAGGGTCGAAGTTTGAAAAACTGTTTTTT,CASSVAGSKFEKLFF
-,14,TRBV28,TRBJ2-4,-,TGTGCCAGCAGTTCACAGCTAGCCAAAAACATTCAGTACTTC,CASSSQLAKNIQYF
-,14,TRBV7-9,TRBJ2-7,TRBD2,TGTGCCAGCAGCTTAGTGGCGGGAGTCAACGAGCGGTACTTC,CASSLVAGVNERYF
few,14,TRBV5-1,TRBJ2-7,-,TGCGCCAGCAGCTTGGATCGAGGGGCGTACGAGCAGTACTTC,CASSLDRGAYEQYF
-,13,TRBV4-1,TRBJ2-7,-,TGCGCCAGCAGCCAAGCTCAGGTTTCCGAGCAGTACTTC,CASSQAQVSEQYF
-,14,TRBV9,TRBJ2-7,-,TGTGCCAGCAGCGGGCGGTTACGCCCCTACGAGCAGTACTTC,CASSGRLRPYEQYF
few,16,TRBV11-2,TRBJ2-1,-,TGTGCCAGCAGCCTCGGAGGGCCCTCCGCCTACAATGAGCAGTTCTTC,CASSLGGPSAYNEQFF